This T cell receptor beta chain derives from a study of blood T cell repertoires in COVID-19. Across the study: T cells, B-cell-depleted T cells, or PBMCs supplied cDNA or gDNA.

The junction had 8 bases not matched to a gene; V was cut back by 4 bases and J by 7 bases. This CDR3 region has 14 residues. The germline V gene encodes CDR1 SGHRS and CDR2 YFSETQ. Profiling relied on immunoSEQ multiplex PCR, and the TCRdb table lists in-frame clones only, not all of them. The sample includes roughly 16,000 clones, roughly 91% of them seen just once. The origin of this receptor is a woman older than 75 with COVID-19, enrolled during active disease. The sequenced material came from peripheral blood. The rearrangement links TRBV5-1 to TRBJ2-3; 8 nucleotides line up with TRBD1. This CDR3 reads CASSLDRAKNTQYF. CDR3 nucleotide sequence: TGCGCCAGCAGCCTGGACAGGGCGAAAAATACGCAGTATTTT.